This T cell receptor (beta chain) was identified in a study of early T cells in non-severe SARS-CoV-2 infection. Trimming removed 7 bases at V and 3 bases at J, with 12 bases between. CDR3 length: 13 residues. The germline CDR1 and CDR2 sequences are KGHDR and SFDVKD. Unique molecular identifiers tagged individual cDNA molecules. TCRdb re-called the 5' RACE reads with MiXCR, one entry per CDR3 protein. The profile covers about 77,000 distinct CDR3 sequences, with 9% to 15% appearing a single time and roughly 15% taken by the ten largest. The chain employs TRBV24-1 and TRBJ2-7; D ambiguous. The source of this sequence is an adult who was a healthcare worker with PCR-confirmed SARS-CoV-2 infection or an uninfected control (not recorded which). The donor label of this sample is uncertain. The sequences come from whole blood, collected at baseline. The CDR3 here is CATRQGCDYEQYF. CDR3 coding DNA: TGTGCCACCAGACAAGGGTGTGACTACGAGCAGTACTTC.